The T cell receptor beta chain under discussion was sequenced for a study of OX40 agonist ivuxolimab in advanced cancers. Background on the study: Patients received ivuxolimab, an agonistic anti-OX40 (CD134) antibody.

CDR1 WNHNN and CDR2 SYGVQD come from the germline V gene (reference sequence). CDR3 length: 21 amino acids. V gave up 6 bases and J gave up 0 bases, with 27 bases separating them. Using immunoSEQ multiplex PCR, the repertoire was profiled, and TCRdb retains in-frame clones only, with some absent. The data hold around 92,000 clones, with 94% observed a single time. Study-wide findings and caveats: Expanded peripheral T cell antigen specificity was not determined. It was also the case that some nonresponders had low normalized T-cell clonal expansion.

Regarding this clone: What it recognizes is unknown.

The sequence derives from an adult with an advanced solid tumor such as melanoma, head and neck, liver or kidney cancer. Sequenced here: CD4+ or CD8+ T cells sorted from blood, sampled in a trial of the OX40 agonist ivuxolimab. V and J are TRBV10-1 and TRBJ2-6; D possibly corresponds to TRBD2 (7 bases). CDR3 in amino acids: CASRPRGGGTWLLSGANVLTF. The CDR3, as DNA: TGCGCCAGCAGGCCCCGGGGAGGGGGGACTTGGCTCCTCTCTGGGGCCAACGTCCTGACTTTC.